What follows are 13 T cell receptor beta chains derived from one specimen sequenced in a study of CD8 T cells in ankylosing spondylitis. Study-level findings and limits: A TCR beta motif of eight highly homologous variants appeared characteristic of ankylosing spondylitis blood.

Their recognized antigens are unknown. TCRdb passed the 5' RACE reads through MiXCR, listing each CDR3 protein once. The data show 750,000 to 850,000 distinct CDR3 sequences, with around 11% seen just once and just over 0.5% held by the top ten. Sequenced sample: blood, either unsorted or a sorted T cell fraction (not recorded which). The receptors derive from a male donor with ankylosing spondylitis.

This clonotype occurred many times. The rearrangement links TRBV5-1 to TRBJ2-1; possibly TRBD1 or TRBD2 for D (5 bases each). The CDR3 contains 14 residues. The germline CDR1 and CDR2 sequences are SGHRS and YFSETQ. V was shortened by 10 bases and J by 8 bases, with 22 bases between the two germline ends. CDR3 coding DNA: TGCGCCTCTTCATTGGGGGACCCTGGGGATGAGCAGTTCTTC. Its translation: CASSLGDPGDEQFF. The entire variable domain, with the rest obtained from reference TRBV5-1 and TRBJ2-1, is as follows: KAGVTQTPRYLIKTRGQQVTLSCSPISGHRSVSWYQQTPGQGLQFLFEYFSETQRNKGNFPGRFSGRQFSNSRSEMNVSTLELGDSALYLCASSLGDPGDEQFFGPGTRLTVL.

This chain uses TRBV29-1 with TRBJ2-5, with D possibly being TRBD2 (6 bases). V was cut by 4 bases and J by 2 bases, with 14 bases left in between. This CDR3 comprises 14 residues. CDR1 is SQVTM and CDR2 is ANQGSEA in the germline V gene. The CDR3, as DNA: TGCAGCGTTGGGAGCGCGGGATTGCAAGAGACCCAGTACTTC. It specifies CSVGSAGLQETQYF.

This clonotype has only a few counts. The CDR3: CASSDGGLSTYTF. For the CDR3, the DNA is TGCGCCAGCAGTGATGGGGGGCTCAGCACCTACACCTTC. The gene calls are TRBV5-1 and TRBJ1-2; D is perhaps TRBD1 (6 bases). CDR3 length equals 13 residues. Trimming took off 5 bases at V and 10 bases at J, with 18 bases between the two ends. In germline, CDR1 is SGHRS, CDR2 YFSETQ.

This clonotype was observed at least ten times. The chain combines TRBV7-2 with TRBJ1-2, with D possibly being TRBD1 (5 bases). This CDR3 is built from 13 residues. Per the germline V gene, CDR1 is SGHTA and CDR2 is FQGNSA. V lost 5 bases to trimming and J lost 6 bases, with 13 bases between them. The CDR3 DNA reads TGTGCCAGCAGCCCCCGGTCGGGGGATGGCTACACCTTC. Translated: CASSPRSGDGYTF.

This clonotype was counted ten times or more. V usage is TRBV6-2 or TRBV6-3 and J usage is TRBJ1-1; D is ambiguous. V gave up 2 bases and J gave up 5 bases, with 18 bases separating them. Germline loops: CDR1 MNHEY, CDR2 SVGEGT. The CDR3 is 16 residues long. CDR3 amino acids: CASSYKGRQVVTEAFF. CDR3 DNA: TGTGCCAGCAGTTACAAGGGTCGGCAGGTCGTAACTGAAGCTTTCTTT.

The chain recombines TRBV6-1 with TRBJ1-2; D uncertain. The germline gives CDR1 MNHNS, CDR2 SASEGT. V lost 1 base and J lost 4, with 13 bases in between. The CDR3 is 15 residues long. CDR3 region: CASSEEIRVLYGYTF. DNA for the CDR3: TGTGCCAGCAGTGAAGAAATTCGGGTCCTCTATGGCTACACCTTC.

V gene TRBV4-3 combines with J gene TRBJ2-5; 8 bases map to TRBD2. J lost 1 base, V lost 5 bases, and 6 bases had no gene match. Germline V gene sequence: CDR1 LGHNA, CDR2 YSLEER. CDR3 length equals 15 residues. In DNA form, the CDR3 reads TGCGCCAGCAGCAGCGGGGGATCTAGCCAAGAGACCCAGTACTTC. It is translated as CASSSGGSSQETQYF.

The chain recombines TRBV5-6 with TRBJ1-1, with a weak D call TRBD1 (6 bases). CDR1 SGHDT and CDR2 YYEEEE come from the germline V gene. Trimming stripped 4 bases from V and 4 bases from J, with 20 bases between. The CDR3 is 16 residues long. The CDR3 DNA reads as TGTGCCAGCAGCGCAGCTTACCGGGGGGCGCTCACTGAAGCTTTCTTT. Protein sequence: CASSAAYRGALTEAFF.

The V call is TRBV9, the J call TRBJ1-1, with D unresolved. CDR1 and CDR2 from the germline V gene are SGDLS and YYNGEE. V was cut by 0 bases and J by 3 bases, with 12 bases left in between. This CDR3 is 15 amino acids long. The DNA of the CDR3 is TGTGCCAGCAGCGTAGACCCGGGGAGCTACACTGAAGCTTTCTTT. Its protein is CASSVDPGSYTEAFF. Complete variable domain (other parts from reference TRBV9 and TRBJ1-1): DSGVTQTPKHLITATGQRVTLRCSPRSGDLSVYWYQQSLDQGLQFLIQYYNGEERAKGNILERFSAQQFPDLHSELNLSSLELGDSALYFCASSVDPGSYTEAFFGQGTRLTVV.

Worth noting for this clonotype: As the CDR3 is not closed by the conserved phenylalanine or tryptophan, this likely results from a read error. V usage is TRBV6-5 and J usage is TRBJ1-2; D ambiguous. Germline assignment: CDR1 MNHEY and CDR2 SVGAGI. The CDR3 has 15 amino acids. Trimming shortened V by 0 bases and J by 3 bases, and 11 bases separated the two germline ends. This CDR3 is CASSYSQAADYGYTY. DNA of the CDR3: TGTGCCAGCAGTTACTCTCAGGCGGCGGACTATGGCTACACCTAC.

The chain has TRBV6-1 and TRBJ2-7, with D unclear. Trimming took 3 bases from V and 2 from J, leaving 14 bases between them. Germline CDR1 and CDR2: MNHNS and SASEGT. CDR3 length: 15 amino acids. CDR3 DNA sequence: TGTGCCAGCAGTGAGGTCTTTTTACCAACCTACGAGCAGTACTTC. It specifies CASSEVFLPTYEQYF.

The rearrangement uses TRBV20-1 and TRBJ2-7; D is ambiguous. V was pared by 0 bases and J by 4 bases, with 10 bases between. The CDR3 has 13 amino acids. CDR1 is DFQATT and CDR2 is SNEGSKA in the germline V gene (reference sequence). The CDR3 DNA reads TGCAGTGCTAGAGATCCACCGAAGTACGAGCAGTACTTC. Protein: CSARDPPKYEQYF.

The rearrangement uses TRBV10-3 and TRBJ1-3; the D gene is possibly TRBD1 (6 bases). The CDR3 extends over 15 amino acids. From germline, CDR1 is ENHRY and CDR2 SYGVKD. V was shortened by 6 bases and J by 0 bases, with 12 bases between the two germline ends. The CDR3 spells CAIRRQVGSGNTIYF. DNA for the CDR3: TGTGCCATCAGGCGACAGGTCGGCTCTGGAAACACCATATATTTT.